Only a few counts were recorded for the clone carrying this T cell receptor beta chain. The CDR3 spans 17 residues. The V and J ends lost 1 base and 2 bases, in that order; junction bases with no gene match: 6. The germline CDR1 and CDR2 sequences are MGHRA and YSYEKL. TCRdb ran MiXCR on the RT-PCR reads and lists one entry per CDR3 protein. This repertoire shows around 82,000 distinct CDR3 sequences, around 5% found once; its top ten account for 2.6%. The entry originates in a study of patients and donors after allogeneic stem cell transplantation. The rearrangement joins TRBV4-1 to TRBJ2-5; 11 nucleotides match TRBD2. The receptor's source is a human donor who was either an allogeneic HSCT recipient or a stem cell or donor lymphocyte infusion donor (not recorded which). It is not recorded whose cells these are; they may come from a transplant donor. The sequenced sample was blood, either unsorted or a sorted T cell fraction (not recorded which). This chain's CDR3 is CASSQGPGTSGQETQYF. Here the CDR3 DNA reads TGCGCCAGCAGCCAAGGGCCTGGGACTAGCGGACAAGAGACCCAGTACTTC.